This entry describes one T cell receptor beta chain. Its antigen is currently not known. Base qualities are missing; no much larger clone stands one base away. The germline V gene yields MNHNS for CDR1 and SASEGT for CDR2. Compared with germline, V lacks 4 bases and J lacks 5 bases; bases without a gene match: 11. There are 16 amino acids in the CDR3, from cysteine to phenylalanine inclusive. Of all the DNA, just the CDR3 is kept, 48 bases in frame from base 1. This sample stems from a study of blood T cell repertoires in COVID-19 (dated by TCRdb to 2018 to 2021). About the full investigation: Samples from collaborators originated in the United States, Italy and Spain and spanned both the acute and convalescent phases of COVID-19. The prospective study material was composed of cDNA or gDNA derived from T cells, B-cell-depleted T cells, or PBMCs. Deeply sampled blood TCRbeta repertoires from subjects exposed to, actively infected with, or recovered from COVID-19 were included in the dataset. A freely available public database, intended as a resource for researchers studying the immune response to SARS-CoV-2, is where the repertoires were released. Samples came from the ongoing ImmuneRACE study (first 160 participants) plus 1,254 subjects from 6 global collaborators. Sample metadata almost always included a de-identified subject ID, COVID-19 status, age in years and sex. Where available, HLA class I and class II types were taken from metadata supplied by the sample provider and were not determined by assay-based typing. Study-level results and caveats: How much clinical and demographic metadata was included differed by source and by participant, and the metadata was provided uncurated.

Each collaborating institution followed its own protocols to collect whole blood in K2EDTA tubes. For TCRbeta analysis, collaborators shipped samples in one of three forms: frozen whole blood, isolated PBMCs, or DNA extracted from either of those sample types. TCRbeta CDR3 regions were amplified from genomic DNA using the immunoSEQ Assay, a bias-controlled multiplex PCR. Per the source publication's procedure: The number of nucleated cells in each sample was estimated from the amplification of reference gene primers within the assay. Sequence reads were collapsed and filtered to measure the absolute abundance of every unique TCRbeta CDR3 rearrangement. Productive Simpson clonality was computed per sample as the square root of Simpson's diversity index over productive rearrangements. TCRdb limited this immuneACCESS table to in-frame rearrangements with V and J called. A share of clones is missing; checked studies link under half to unresolved V genes, and the rest is unexplained. The V and J calls and clone size were taken over from that table, and D and trimming were inferred from the DNA. In this sample the table shows more than 45,000 clones, approximately 84% of which occur a single time. The ten largest clones add up to about 14% of the sample.

This sequence originates from a human donor in a cohort sampled during active COVID-19. The chain employs TRBV6-1 and TRBJ2-3; 8 central bases correspond to TRBD1. Sequenced input: peripheral blood. The CDR3 amino acid sequence is: CASSVGAGGAKDTQYF. The nucleotides are TGTGCCAGCAGTGTCGGGGCAGGGGGCGCGAAAGATACGCAGTATTTT.